One sample yielded the 9 T cell receptor beta chains listed below, sequenced in a study of post-analysis software for immune sequencing data. Findings of the study overall: Four to six TRBV segments, including TRBV5-6, TRBV5-1 and TRBV20-1, were more frequent in patients than controls.

TCR beta cDNA libraries included unique molecular identifiers. TCRdb ran MiXCR on the PCR reads and lists one entry per CDR3 protein. The profile shows hundreds of thousands of distinct CDR3 sequences, about 60% of them singletons. These receptors are not linked to any known antigen. Sequenced material: blood. The receptor source for this set is a girl under 10 years old with multiple sclerosis.

This clonotype came up once. The chain carries TRBV4-2 and TRBJ1-2; 7 bases match TRBD1. CDR1 and CDR2 from the germline V gene are LGHNA and YNFKEQ. The CDR3 length is 17 residues. Trimming took 3 bases from V and 7 from J; bases not matched to a gene: 17. CDR3 residues: CASSHGTGTANLLGYTF. CDR3 bases: TGTGCCAGCAGCCATGGGACCGGGACAGCAAACCTACTTGGCTACACCTTC.

The chain employs TRBV7-3 and TRBJ2-5, with D unresolved. The CDR3 runs 13 residues. CDR1 is SGHTA and CDR2 is FQGTGA in the germline V gene. V was cut by 3 bases and J by 3 bases, with 8 bases left in between. The CDR3 here is CASSLGIEETQYF. Written as DNA, the CDR3 is TGTGCCAGCAGCTTGGGAATAGAAGAGACCCAGTACTTC.

In the case of this clonotype: Compared with germline, one end of the junction differs, possibly owing to a read error. The V gene is TRBV7-9, the J gene TRBJ2-1, with TRBD2 matching 7 bases. The CDR3 runs to 17 residues. Per germline, CDR1 SEHNR and CDR2 FQNEAQ (reference sequence). The CDR3 DNA follows: TGTGCCAGCAGCACACGGTTTGGGCGGGGGATTTACAGTGAGCAGTTCTTC. Protein sequence: CASSTRFGRGIYSEQFF.

The chain links TRBV6-2 or TRBV6-3 to TRBJ2-1; 9 nucleotides agree with TRBD2. V shed 1 base and J 4 bases; nucleotides not matched to a gene: 2. Germline lookup yields CDR1 MNHEY and CDR2 SVGEGT. The CDR3 sequence is 15 residues long. For the CDR3, the DNA is TGTGCCAGCAGTTACTGGCTAGCGGGGTACAATGAGCAGTTCTTC. Translation gives CASSYWLAGYNEQFF.

The gene calls are TRBV29-1 and TRBJ2-5; maybe TRBD2 (7 bases). V lost 0 bases and J 4 bases, leaving 12 bases between the germline ends. CDR3 length: 14 amino acids. Germline loops: CDR1 SQVTM, CDR2 ANQGSEA. The CDR3 region is CSVEEWGGGETQYF. CDR3 bases: TGCAGCGTTGAAGAATGGGGAGGGGGAGAGACCCAGTACTTC. Together with reference TRBV29-1 and TRBJ2-5, the CDR3 gives the full variable domain: SAVISQKPSRDICQRGTSLTIQCQVDSQVTMMFWYRQQPGQSLTLIATANQGSEATYESGFVIDKFPISRPNLTFSTLTVSNMSPEDSSIYLCSVEEWGGGETQYFGPGTRLLVL.

The genes are TRBV12-3 or TRBV12-4 and TRBJ2-1; no reliable D call. The CDR3 has 13 amino acids. Trimming pared 6 bases from V and 6 bases from J, leaving 12 bases between. The CDR3 nucleotides are TGTGCCAGCAGGTCCGACATTAGCAATGAGCAGTTCTTC. This codes for CASRSDISNEQFF.

The chain has TRBV6-2 or TRBV6-3 and TRBJ1-2, with D perhaps matching TRBD1 (5 bases). Trimming shortened V by 7 bases and J by 1 base, and 10 bases separated the two germline ends. CDR3 length: 13 amino acids. From germline, CDR1 is MNHEY and CDR2 SVGEGT. CDR3 bases: TGTGCCAGCACCAAACAGGTTAACTATGGCTACACCTTC. Translated: CASTKQVNYGYTF.

On this clonotype itself: An end of the junction differs from the germline gene, which may be a read error. CDR3 amino acids: CASSQEREAYNEQFF. The CDR3 coding sequence is TGTGCTAGCAGCCAAGAGCGGGAGGCCTACAATGAGCAGTTCTTC. This chain connects TRBV4-2 to TRBJ2-1; 9 nucleotides align to TRBD2. Germline loops: CDR1 LGHNA, CDR2 YNFKEQ. This CDR3 is built from 15 residues.

This clonotype was picked up one time. The chain recombines TRBV7-2 with TRBJ2-5, with TRBD2 matching over 13 bases. The CDR3 runs 18 residues. Germline-derived CDR1 and CDR2 are SGHTA and FQGNSA. V gave up 5 bases and J gave up 1 base; unmatched junction bases: 10. The DNA for the CDR3 is TGTGCCAGCAGCCCTCTGGGACTAGCGGGGATACGCCAAGAGACCCAGTACTTC. It encodes CASSPLGLAGIRQETQYF.